This T cell receptor beta chain was obtained from a study of T cells in Graves' hyperthyroidism and ophthalmopathy. Patients aged 18 to 65 had newly diagnosed hyperthyroidism of under 2 months' duration. Amplification of TCR beta CDR3 regions was performed using RNA transcripts as template. The TCR CDR3 was amplified in a first-round RT-PCR using the HTBI primer set. From the multiplex PCR reads, TCRdb called clonotypes with MiXCR, one entry per CDR3 protein. The sample has 380,000 or so distinct CDR3 sequences, approximately 15% seen once. This CDR3 spans 17 amino acids. Germline CDR1 reads SGDLS; CDR2 reads YYNGEE. The germline V and J ends were trimmed by 0 bases and 7 bases, with 20 bases remaining between them. This clonotype was seen more than once but under ten times.

The V and J genes are TRBV9 and TRBJ2-4; weak D call: TRBD1 (5 bases). The TCR was taken from a man aged 30-40 years with Graves' hyperthyroidism that later progressed to Graves' ophthalmopathy. The sample consisted of blood. The CDR3 bases are TGTGCCAGCAGCGTAGCTGATCAGGGCCAGGTTGGGAACATTCAGTACTTC. Translated: CASSVADQGQVGNIQYF.